This TCR beta chain comes out of a study of human T cells and chemical hapten exposure (dated by TCRdb to the early 2020s). With respect to the entire study: For sensitization, 2% DPC in acetone was applied to a roughly 2 cm by roughly 2 cm area of upper inner arm skin. Weekly therapeutic DPC doses were additionally applied to the scalp of patients throughout the approximately 23-week study period. Patch testing was done on the upper back using Finn chambers containing 0.01% DPC, and results were scored after 6 days according to International Contact Dermatitis Research Group standards. The patient cohort, mostly female, included alopecia areata with under or over 50% scalp involvement, alopecia totalis and alopecia universalis. Libraries were pooled for sequencing, and variation in per-sample TCR yields was attributed mainly to small differences in library volumes within the pool. Peripheral blood TCR repertoire changes were tracked in vivo in alopecia patients during primary and secondary sensitization to the hapten diphenylcyclopropenone (DPC). Blood samples were taken from patients before sensitization (week 0) and then at 2, 6 and about 24 weeks after DPC sensitization. For TCR sequencing, blood came from about 29 alopecia patients at anywhere from one to four time points (pre-sensitization, 2, 6 and 24 weeks). Overall study results and their limits: Patch test score was positively correlated with the number of PT1 expanded TCRs, with significance at thresholds 8, 16 and 32 but not at 4. Because all patients had alopecia, a presumed autoimmune disease, the immune response of the patients might differ from that of healthy individuals. The number of TCRs above 1 in 1000 frequency did not change with DPC sensitization; there was no evidence of global repertoire structure alterations. After repeated subsampling, changes were observed in the strength of the expansion versus patch-test correlation and in the threshold at which the correlation became significant. Compared with pre-sensitization or healthy control sets, expanded TCRs formed significantly more large CDR3 similarity clusters, which is consistent with antigen-driven responses.

This clonotype turned up a few times. Its antigen has not been determined. Per-base qualities were not stored, and no clone one base away is much larger. The time point label corresponds to: pre-sensitization, week 0. The treatment or condition tag for this specimen amounts to: therapeutic diphenylcyclopropenone sensitization with weekly scalp DPC. Blood at each patch-test visit was drawn before the patch test was applied. Patients were eligible if aged 18 to 70, diagnosed with alopecia and judged suitable for DPC therapy, and pregnant patients were excluded. Total RNA was isolated from unfractionated whole blood collected in Tempus Blood RNA tubes. CDR1 and CDR2 are drawn from the germline V gene: SGHTA, FQGNSA. There are 15 amino acids in the CDR3, from cysteine to phenylalanine inclusive. CDR3 DNA only is kept here, 45 bases in frame from base 1. Germline trimming amounts to 1 base on V and 6 bases on J, with 6 as the count of junction bases outside the gene matches.

The library was generated by RACE. Sequencing instrument: NextSeq 500. During library preparation, unique molecular identifiers were attached to individual cDNA molecules so that TCRs could be counted quantitatively and reproducibly. Each blood RNA sample was used to sequence both TCR alpha and TCR beta chains. On the study's bioinformatics: Samples had a median of 95,638 TCRs, with a range from roughly 23,224 to 700,000. The Decombinator software suite was used to annotate V, J and CDR3 in the TCR reads. To make PS versus PT1 abundance plots, every sample was subsampled to the same number of TCRs (28,000). TCRs were defined as expanded if absent before sensitization and observed at least eight times at the 2-week time point. TCRdb reworked the public reads: Q25 trimming with fastp, MiXCR clone assembly, productive beta chains retained. Merged by CDR3 protein, the rows form single entries marked with the most common genes and DNA. None of the V and J calls come from the authors' own analysis; TCRdb made them. This sample has a few hundred thousand distinct CDR3 sequences in its table, and 7.7% of those were observed once. The biggest ten clones account for 1.2% of the sample.

The input for sequencing was whole blood, taken in connection with sensitization to the hapten diphenylcyclopropenone (DPC). The source is a man aged 18 to 35 with alopecia areata. Some clones in this sample may be carry-over from other donors' samples. The chain was built from TRBV7-2 and TRBJ1-5; 7 of the junction bases match TRBD1. The nucleotide sequence is TGTGCCAGCAGCTTAGGGACAGGATTGGGTCAGCCCCAGCATTTT. This is translated as CASSLGTGLGQPQHF.